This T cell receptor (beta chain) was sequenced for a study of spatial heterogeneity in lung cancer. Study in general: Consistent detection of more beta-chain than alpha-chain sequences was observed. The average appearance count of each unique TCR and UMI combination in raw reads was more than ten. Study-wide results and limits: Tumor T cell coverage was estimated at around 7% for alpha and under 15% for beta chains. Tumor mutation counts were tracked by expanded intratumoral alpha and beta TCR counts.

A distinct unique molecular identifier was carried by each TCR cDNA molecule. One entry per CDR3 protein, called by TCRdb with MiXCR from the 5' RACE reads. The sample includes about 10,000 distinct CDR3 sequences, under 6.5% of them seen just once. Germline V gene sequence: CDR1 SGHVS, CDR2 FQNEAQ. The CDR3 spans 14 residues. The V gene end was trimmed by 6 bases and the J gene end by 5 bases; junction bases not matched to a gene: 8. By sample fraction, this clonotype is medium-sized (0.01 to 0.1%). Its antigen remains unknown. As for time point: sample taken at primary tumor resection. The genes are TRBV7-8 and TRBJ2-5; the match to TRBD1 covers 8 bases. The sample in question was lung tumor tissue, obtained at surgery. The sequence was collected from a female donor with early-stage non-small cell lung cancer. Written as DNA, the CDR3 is TGTGCCAGCAGTTTCAGGGGGCGCGGGGAGACCCAGTACTTC. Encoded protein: CASSFRGRGETQYF.